Sequencing of this TCR beta chain was carried out in a study of T cell repertoires in cytomegalovirus infection. The CDR3 sequence is 13 residues long. In germline, CDR1 is SNHLY, CDR2 FYNNEI. V gave up 7 bases and J gave up 4 bases; unmatched junction bases: 2. TCRdb re-called the reads with MiXCR, one entry per CDR3 protein. The data show 740,000 or so distinct CDR3 sequences, about a third seen once. This clonotype occurred a few times. The J gene is TRBJ2-1, the V gene TRBV2; 9 bases map to TRBD2. This sequence was found in a human donor in good health (CMV status not recorded). Some clones in this sample may be carry-over from other donors' samples. The sequenced sample was PBMCs. The CDR3: CASMLAGYNEQFF. The CDR3 DNA follows: TGTGCCAGCATGCTAGCGGGGTACAATGAGCAGTTCTTC.